Listed below are T cell receptor beta chains from one sample, sequenced in a study of control samples from healthy donors and cancer patients. Clones were sequenced by immunoSEQ multiplex PCR, and TCRdb holds only the in-frame ones, with some missing. The sample consists of around 130,000 clones, about 95% of them appearing once. Sequenced sample: blood. The origin of the receptors is a man aged 25 to 40 in good health. CDR3s include the opening cysteine and the closing phenylalanine or tryptophan. Fields, in order: V gene, J gene, clone size, D gene, CDR3 DNA, CDR3 protein. A D gene is named only where the DNA matches it firmly. Clone size is given for some rows only: seen once, a few or many times, or a class if the clone is expanded.

V gene: TRBV18; J gene: TRBJ1-3; clone size: -; D gene: -; CDR3 DNA: TGTGCCAGCTCACCCCCCGGGCAGGGGGGAAACACCATATATTTT; CDR3 protein: CASSPPGQGGNTIYF
V gene: TRBV25-1; J gene: TRBJ1-4; clone size: once; D gene: -; CDR3 DNA: TGTGCCAGCAGCGTGGGAGCTGGGGCAACTAATGAAAAACTGTTTTTT; CDR3 protein: CASSVGAGATNEKLFF
V gene: TRBV11-3; J gene: TRBJ2-5; clone size: -; D gene: -; CDR3 DNA: TGTGCCAGCAGCTTATATGGTCGGGAGGAGACCCAGTACTTC; CDR3 protein: CASSLYGREETQYF
V gene: TRBV7-9; J gene: TRBJ2-5; clone size: -; D gene: -; CDR3 DNA: TGTGCCAGCAGCAGGGCCAGCCTAAGGGGCCAAGAGACCCAGTACTTC; CDR3 protein: CASSRASLRGQETQYF
V gene: TRBV4-3; J gene: TRBJ2-2; clone size: once; D gene: TRBD2; CDR3 DNA: TGCGCCAGCAGCCAAGCTTACCCGGGACTAGCGGGGGGCACCGGGGAGCTGTTTTTT; CDR3 protein: CASSQAYPGLAGGTGELFF
V gene: TRBV2; J gene: TRBJ1-2; clone size: -; D gene: -; CDR3 DNA: TGTGCCAGCAGTGAGAGGCAGATCTATGGCTACACCTTC; CDR3 protein: CASSERQIYGYTF
V gene: TRBV4-1; J gene: TRBJ1-1; clone size: once; D gene: -; CDR3 DNA: TGCGCCAGCAGCCAGAGAACACTCAGGACTGAAGCTTTCTTT; CDR3 protein: CASSQRTLRTEAFF
V gene: TRBV6-6; J gene: TRBJ2-5; clone size: once; D gene: -; CDR3 DNA: TGTGCCGCGGGGTTGGTGAAAGAGACCCAGTACTTC; CDR3 protein: CAAGLVKETQYF
V gene: TRBV5-4; J gene: TRBJ1-6; clone size: -; D gene: -; CDR3 DNA: TGTGCCAGCAGCCCACCTGGAGGGTCCTATAATTCACCCCTCCACTTT; CDR3 protein: CASSPPGGSYNSPLHF
V gene: TRBV3-1/TRBV3-2; J gene: TRBJ2-2; clone size: -; D gene: -; CDR3 DNA: TGTGCCAGCAGCCAAGGTGTACGAGGTCGAACCGGGGAGCTGTTTTTT; CDR3 protein: CASSQGVRGRTGELFF
V gene: TRBV19; J gene: TRBJ2-6; clone size: -; D gene: TRBD1; CDR3 DNA: TGTGCCAGTACCCTACAGGGGTCTGGGGCCAACGTCCTGACTTTC; CDR3 protein: CASTLQGSGANVLTF
V gene: TRBV25-1; J gene: TRBJ1-2; clone size: -; D gene: -; CDR3 DNA: TGTGCCAGCAGTGTATCGGACCGTGTAGGCTACACCTTC; CDR3 protein: CASSVSDRVGYTF
V gene: TRBV7-6; J gene: TRBJ1-5; clone size: few; D gene: -; CDR3 DNA: TGTGCCAGCAGCCCAGCCCCAGGACGACTGGAGCCCCAGCATTTT; CDR3 protein: CASSPAPGRLEPQHF
V gene: TRBV24-1; J gene: TRBJ1-2; clone size: -; D gene: -; CDR3 DNA: TGTGCCACCTCGCTAGGGACGGATGGCTACACCTTC; CDR3 protein: CATSLGTDGYTF
V gene: TRBV5-6; J gene: TRBJ1-2; clone size: -; D gene: -; CDR3 DNA: TGTGCCAGCAGCTTGGAGAGCGGTCATGGCTACACCTTC; CDR3 protein: CASSLESGHGYTF
V gene: TRBV10-3; J gene: TRBJ2-7; clone size: -; D gene: -; CDR3 DNA: TGTGCCATCGGCGGGTTAGAGGAGCAGTACTTC; CDR3 protein: CAIGGLEEQYF
V gene: TRBV28; J gene: TRBJ1-2; clone size: -; D gene: TRBD1; CDR3 DNA: TGTGCCAGCAGTCCAACAGGGGGTACGGATGGCTACACCTTC; CDR3 protein: CASSPTGGTDGYTF
V gene: TRBV9; J gene: TRBJ1-2; clone size: -; D gene: TRBD1; CDR3 DNA: TGTGCCAGCAGCGTAGGGGGACAGTCTAACTATGGCTACACCTTC; CDR3 protein: CASSVGGQSNYGYTF
V gene: TRBV15; J gene: TRBJ1-4; clone size: -; D gene: -; CDR3 DNA: TGTGCCACCCGGCGAGGTTGGGGGACTAATGAAAAACTGTTTTTT; CDR3 protein: CATRRGWGTNEKLFF
V gene: TRBV28; J gene: TRBJ2-1; clone size: -; D gene: -; CDR3 DNA: TGTGCCAGCAGTTTATTTAGCCCAAGCTCCTACAATGAGCAGTTCTTC; CDR3 protein: CASSLFSPSSYNEQFF
V gene: TRBV4-1; J gene: TRBJ2-3; clone size: -; D gene: -; CDR3 DNA: TGCGCCAGCAGCCAAGGCCCACAGGCGGGGAGCACAGATACGCAGTATTTT; CDR3 protein: CASSQGPQAGSTDTQYF
V gene: TRBV12-3/TRBV12-4; J gene: TRBJ2-7; clone size: once; D gene: -; CDR3 DNA: TGTGCCAGCAGGGACGGTGCCTACGAGCAGTACTTC; CDR3 protein: CASRDGAYEQYF
V gene: TRBV6-6; J gene: TRBJ2-7; clone size: -; D gene: -; CDR3 DNA: TGTGCCACCCTAAGGGGGGTGGGGGACGAGCAGTACTTC; CDR3 protein: CATLRGVGDEQYF
V gene: TRBV25-1; J gene: TRBJ1-6; clone size: -; D gene: -; CDR3 DNA: TGTGCCAGCAGGGACAGCTCCTATAATTCACCCCTCCACTTT; CDR3 protein: CASRDSSYNSPLHF
V gene: TRBV11-2; J gene: TRBJ2-1; clone size: -; D gene: -; CDR3 DNA: TGTGCCAGCAGCTTAGCGGGTCTCTCCTACAATGAGCAGTTCTTC; CDR3 protein: CASSLAGLSYNEQFF
V gene: TRBV28; J gene: TRBJ1-3; clone size: -; D gene: -; CDR3 DNA: TGTGCCAGCATTCCCACTACCCGGACGGCTGGAAACACTATATATTTT; CDR3 protein: CASIPTTRTAGNTIYF
V gene: TRBV6-5; J gene: TRBJ1-4; clone size: -; D gene: -; CDR3 DNA: TGTGCCAGCAGTACGACGGGGAATGAAAAACTGTTTTTT; CDR3 protein: CASSTTGNEKLFF
V gene: TRBV27; J gene: TRBJ1-4; clone size: -; D gene: -; CDR3 DNA: TGTGCCAGCAGTCGGGACCGAAATAATGAAAAACTGTTTTTT; CDR3 protein: CASSRDRNNEKLFF
V gene: TRBV5-1; J gene: TRBJ1-1; clone size: -; D gene: -; CDR3 DNA: TGCGCCAGCAGCTTGGCCGACACTGAAGCTTTCTTT; CDR3 protein: CASSLADTEAFF
V gene: TRBV5-6; J gene: TRBJ2-3; clone size: -; D gene: -; CDR3 DNA: TGTGCCAGCAGCTTGGTAGAGGTTGCAGATACGCAGTATTTT; CDR3 protein: CASSLVEVADTQYF
V gene: TRBV6-2/TRBV6-3; J gene: TRBJ2-1; clone size: -; D gene: -; CDR3 DNA: TGTGCCAGCAGTATCGTGTGGGGGGCCCTGGATGAGCAGTTCTTC; CDR3 protein: CASSIVWGALDEQFF
V gene: TRBV30; J gene: TRBJ1-1; clone size: -; D gene: -; CDR3 DNA: TGTGCCTGGAGTGTACTCCTTGGGCGGGATACCACTGAAGCTTTCTTT; CDR3 protein: CAWSVLLGRDTTEAFF
V gene: TRBV13; J gene: TRBJ2-5; clone size: -; D gene: TRBD2; CDR3 DNA: TGTGCCAGCAGCTTACGACTAGCGTGGCCGGGGGAGACCCAGTACTTC; CDR3 protein: CASSLRLAWPGETQYF
V gene: TRBV6-5; J gene: TRBJ1-4; clone size: -; D gene: -; CDR3 DNA: TGTGCCAGCAGGGCGACGAGGGCTAATGAAAAACTGTTTTTT; CDR3 protein: CASRATRANEKLFF
V gene: TRBV4-3; J gene: TRBJ2-2; clone size: -; D gene: -; CDR3 DNA: TGCGCCAGCAGCCGGACCACCGGGGAGCTGTTTTTT; CDR3 protein: CASSRTTGELFF
V gene: TRBV6-2/TRBV6-3; J gene: TRBJ2-7; clone size: -; D gene: -; CDR3 DNA: TGTGCCAGCAGTGGGCGGGCGGGGAGCTACGAGCAGTACTTC; CDR3 protein: CASSGRAGSYEQYF
V gene: TRBV27; J gene: TRBJ2-5; clone size: -; D gene: TRBD2; CDR3 DNA: TGTGCCAGCAGGGGCCCGGGGGGGTACCAAGAGACCCAGTACTTC; CDR3 protein: CASRGPGGYQETQYF
V gene: TRBV4-3; J gene: TRBJ1-1; clone size: -; D gene: -; CDR3 DNA: TGCGCCAGCAGCCAAGAAATCGCCAGAAGGGACACTGAAGCTTTCTTT; CDR3 protein: CASSQEIARRDTEAFF
V gene: TRBV9; J gene: TRBJ2-2; clone size: -; D gene: TRBD2; CDR3 DNA: TGTGCCAGCAGCAGTCCCCGACAGCGGGGGAGCACGAACACCGGGGAGCTGTTTTTT; CDR3 protein: CASSSPRQRGSTNTGELFF
V gene: TRBV30; J gene: TRBJ1-1; clone size: -; D gene: -; CDR3 DNA: TGTGCCTGGGCGCGGACGGTGAACACTGAAGCTTTCTTT; CDR3 protein: CAWARTVNTEAFF
V gene: TRBV5-1; J gene: TRBJ2-3; clone size: -; D gene: TRBD2; CDR3 DNA: TGCGCCAGCAGCCCCGGGACTAGCGGGGGGCCTGGGACAGATACGCAGTATTTT; CDR3 protein: CASSPGTSGGPGTDTQYF
V gene: TRBV5-1; J gene: TRBJ1-5; clone size: -; D gene: TRBD1; CDR3 DNA: TGCGCCAGCAGCTTGGGACAGGGTTCAAGCAATCAGCCCCAGCATTTT; CDR3 protein: CASSLGQGSSNQPQHF
V gene: TRBV4-2; J gene: TRBJ2-7; clone size: -; D gene: TRBD2; CDR3 DNA: TGTGCCAGCAGCATTGGAGGAAGCGGGGGAGACTCCTACGAGCAGTACTTC; CDR3 protein: CASSIGGSGGDSYEQYF
V gene: TRBV14; J gene: TRBJ1-2; clone size: once; D gene: TRBD1; CDR3 DNA: TGTGCCAGCAGCCCCGGACAGGGCCATGGCTACACCTTC; CDR3 protein: CASSPGQGHGYTF
V gene: TRBV7-8; J gene: TRBJ1-6; clone size: -; D gene: TRBD1; CDR3 DNA: TGTGCCAGCAGAAAAGGGACAGGGAATTCACCCCTCCACTTT; CDR3 protein: CASRKGTGNSPLHF
V gene: TRBV19; J gene: TRBJ1-5; clone size: -; D gene: -; CDR3 DNA: TGTGCCAGTAGGTATAGCAATCAGCCCCAGCATTTT; CDR3 protein: CASRYSNQPQHF
V gene: TRBV7-2; J gene: TRBJ2-7; clone size: -; D gene: TRBD1; CDR3 DNA: TGTGCCAGCAGCTTACGCTCCGGGACAGGGTACGAGCAGTACTTC; CDR3 protein: CASSLRSGTGYEQYF
V gene: TRBV4-1; J gene: TRBJ2-3; clone size: -; D gene: TRBD1; CDR3 DNA: TGCGCCAGCAGCCATTTCCAGGGGGCTGATACGCAGTATTTT; CDR3 protein: CASSHFQGADTQYF
V gene: TRBV28; J gene: TRBJ1-6; clone size: -; D gene: -; CDR3 DNA: TGTGCCAGCAGATTGACAGGATCGGCCTCACCCCTCCACTTT; CDR3 protein: CASRLTGSASPLHF
V gene: TRBV6-5; J gene: TRBJ1-1; clone size: -; D gene: -; CDR3 DNA: TGTGCCAGCAGTTTTGGGACGGGCACTGAAGCTTTCTTT; CDR3 protein: CASSFGTGTEAFF
V gene: TRBV28; J gene: TRBJ1-2; clone size: once; D gene: -; CDR3 DNA: TGTGCCAGCAGTCTCGCAGGGGTCGGCTACACCTTC; CDR3 protein: CASSLAGVGYTF
V gene: TRBV12-3/TRBV12-4; J gene: TRBJ2-5; clone size: once; D gene: -; CDR3 DNA: TGTGCCAGCAGTCGGCCAGAAGAGACCCAGTACTTC; CDR3 protein: CASSRPEETQYF
V gene: TRBV4-1; J gene: TRBJ1-2; clone size: -; D gene: TRBD1; CDR3 DNA: TGCGCCAGCAGCCAAGAACCCGATACAGGGGACGATGGCTACACCTTC; CDR3 protein: CASSQEPDTGDDGYTF